One and the same sample provided the 9 T cell receptor beta chains below, sequenced in a study of beta chain features in type 1 diabetes. Broader study findings: Shortening that was moderate but significant affected the TCRB CDR3s of Type 1 diabetes patients in all four CD4+ subsets.

For these receptors, no antigen is known. Isolated RNA was reverse transcribed in full, so expressed TCRB transcripts were sequenced. Assay: immunoSEQ multiplex PCR; the TCRdb copy retains only in-frame clones and omits some. This table has roughly 250,000 clones, approximately 20% appearing once. The sequencing sample was made of naive CD4+ T cells from blood. These receptors originate from a woman aged 40 to 55 with type 1 diabetes.

This rearrangement joins TRBV29-1 to TRBJ2-6; maybe TRBD2 (5 bases). This CDR3 is 13 amino acids long. V shed 7 bases and J shed 0 bases, with 7 bases lying between them. Germline V gene sequence: CDR1 SQVTM, CDR2 ANQGSEA. The CDR3 DNA sequence: TGCAGCGCCGAGGGCTCTGGGGCCAACGTCCTGACTTTC. It codes for CSAEGSGANVLTF. The variable domain in full, completed from reference TRBV29-1 and TRBJ2-6, reads SAVISQKPSRDICQRGTSLTIQCQVDSQVTMMFWYRQQPGQSLTLIATANQGSEATYESGFVIDKFPISRPNLTFSTLTVSNMSPEDSSIYLCSAEGSGANVLTFGAGSRLTVL.

With respect to this clone: An end of the junction does not agree with germline; a read error may underlie this. The V and J genes are TRBV9 and TRBJ2-7, with D possibly matching TRBD2 (8 bases). The germline gives CDR1 SGDLS, CDR2 YYNGEE. This CDR3 comprises 14 residues. The CDR3 sequence is CASSDKGAGGPLHF. For the CDR3, the DNA is TGTGCCAGCAGCGACAAGGGGGCGGGAGGCCCTCTGCACTTC.

This clone was counted between two and nine times. The V and J genes are TRBV7-9 and TRBJ2-2; maybe TRBD2 (6 bases). There are 13 residues in the CDR3. The germline CDR1 and CDR2 sequences are SEHNR and FQNEAQ (reference sequence). V was cut by 11 bases and J by 1 base, with 11 bases left in between. In nucleotides, the CDR3 is TGTGCCCATTCGGAGGGGAACACCGGGGAGCTGTTTTTT. This sequence encodes CAHSEGNTGELFF.

This chain uses TRBV6-1 with TRBJ1-2, with TRBD1 matching 7 bases. CDR1 is MNHNS and CDR2 is SASEGT in the germline V gene. V shed 2 bases, J shed 3 bases, and the junction held 0 bases outside the gene matches. The CDR3 contains 13 residues. CDR3 amino acids: CASSETGDYGYTF. The CDR3 DNA reads as TGTGCCAGCAGTGAAACAGGGGACTATGGCTACACCTTC.

This clone was seen a handful of times. The chain joins TRBV7-9 to TRBJ1-1; no reliable D call. Germline V gene sequence: CDR1 SEHNR, CDR2 FQNEAQ (reference sequence). CDR3 size: 13 residues. V was cut by 2 bases and J by 3 bases, with 7 bases left in between. The CDR3, as DNA: TGTGCCAGCAGCTTACGTTCGGACACTGAAGCTTTCTTT. As protein: CASSLRSDTEAFF. Full variable domain (remainder filled in from reference TRBV7-9 and TRBJ1-1): DTGVSQNPRHKITKRGQNVTFRCDPISEHNRLYWYRQTLGQGPEFLTYFQNEAQLEKSRLLSDRFSAERPKGSFSTLEIQRTEQGDSAMYLCASSLRSDTEAFFGQGTRLTVV.

This clone was counted a few times. The chain is built from TRBV4-1 and TRBJ2-6; D gene unclear. V was pared by 0 bases and J by 1 base, with 7 bases between. The CDR3 runs 16 residues. Germline lookup yields CDR1 MGHRA and CDR2 YSYEKL. DNA of the CDR3: TGCGCCAGCAGCCAAGATCGCCGGTCTGGGGCCAACGTCCTGACTTTC. Protein product: CASSQDRRSGANVLTF.

The V call is TRBV27, the J call TRBJ2-3; TRBD1 matches at 8 bases. V shed 7 bases, J shed 4 bases, and the junction held 13 bases outside the gene matches. The CDR3 is made up of 16 amino acids. Looked up from germline, CDR1 is MNHEY and CDR2 is SMNVEV (reference sequence). CDR3 DNA sequence: TGTGCCAGCACCTCCCTCGGACAGGGTTATCCAGATACGCAGTATTTT. This gives the protein CASTSLGQGYPDTQYF.

The CDR3: CASFRRARSYGYTF. CDR3 DNA: TGTGCCAGCTTCCGACGCGCCCGGAGCTATGGCTACACCTTC. V gene TRBV2 combines with J gene TRBJ1-2; no definite D call. This CDR3 contains 14 residues. The V gene's germline CDR1 is SNHLY and CDR2 FYNNEI. The V and J ends lost 8 bases and 4 bases respectively, with 17 bases between them.

This chain joins TRBV29-1 and TRBJ1-4, with unresolved D. Germline V gene lookup returns CDR1 SQVTM and CDR2 ANQGSEA. The V and J ends lost 4 bases and 3 bases respectively, with 9 bases between them. The CDR3 runs 13 residues. CDR3 loop: CSVGERANEKLFF. In DNA, the CDR3 is TGCAGCGTTGGAGAGAGGGCTAATGAAAAACTGTTTTTT.